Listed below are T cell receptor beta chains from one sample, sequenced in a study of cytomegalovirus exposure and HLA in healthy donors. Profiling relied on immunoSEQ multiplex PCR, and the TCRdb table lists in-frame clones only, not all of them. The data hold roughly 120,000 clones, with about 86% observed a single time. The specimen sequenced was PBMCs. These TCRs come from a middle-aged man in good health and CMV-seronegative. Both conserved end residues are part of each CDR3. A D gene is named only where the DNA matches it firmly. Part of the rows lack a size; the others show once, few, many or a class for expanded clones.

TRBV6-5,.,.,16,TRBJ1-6,TGTGCCAGCAGTTACTCGACAACCTCTGGGAATTCACCCCTCCACTTT,CASSYSTTSGNSPLHF
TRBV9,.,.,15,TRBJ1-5,TGTGCCAGCAGCCCCCGCTGGGGGCTAAATCAGCCCCAGCATTTT,CASSPRWGLNQPQHF
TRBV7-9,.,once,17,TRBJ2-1,TGTGCCAGCAGCCTAGGCGGTCGAGGTAAAACACACAATGAGCAGTTCTTC,CASSLGGRGKTHNEQFF
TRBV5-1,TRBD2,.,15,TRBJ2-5,TGCGCCAGCAGCTTGGGGAGGGGAGGGAGAGAGACCCAGTACTTC,CASSLGRGGRETQYF
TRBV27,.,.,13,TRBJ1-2,TGTGCCAGCAGAGCAGGGGTCCCTTATGGCTACACCTTC,CASRAGVPYGYTF
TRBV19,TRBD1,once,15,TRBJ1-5,TGTGCCAGTAGTCTCACAGGGGACTCCAATCAGCCCCAGCATTTT,CASSLTGDSNQPQHF
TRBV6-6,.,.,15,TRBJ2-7,TGTGCCAGCAGTTACTCGAGGCAGTCCGGAGACGAGCAGTACTTC,CASSYSRQSGDEQYF
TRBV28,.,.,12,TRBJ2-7,TGTGCCAGCAGTTTAGGCGGGTACGAGCAGTACTTC,CASSLGGYEQYF
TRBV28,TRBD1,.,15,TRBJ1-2,TGTGCCAGCAGTTTAGCCCAGGGGGCGCGGTATGGCTACACCTTC,CASSLAQGARYGYTF
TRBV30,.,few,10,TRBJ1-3,TGTGCCTGGGGGTCACCGGCCAGGTATTTT,CAWGSPARYF
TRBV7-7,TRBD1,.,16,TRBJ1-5,TGTGCCGAAACCCCGGGGACGGACAGGGGGTATCAGTCCCAGCATTTT,CAETPGTDRGYQSQHF
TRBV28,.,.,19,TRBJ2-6,TGTGCCAGCAGCATTAGGACCGGACAGCGGAGCTCTGGGGCCAACGTCCTGACTTTC,CASSIRTGQRSSGANVLTF
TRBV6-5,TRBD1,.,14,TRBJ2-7,TGTGCCAGCAGACGGGACAGGAGCTCCTACGAGCAGTACTTC,CASRRDRSSYEQYF
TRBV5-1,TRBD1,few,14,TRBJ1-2,TGCGCCAGCAGCTCGGGACAGGGGCCTGCTGGCTACACCTTC,CASSSGQGPAGYTF
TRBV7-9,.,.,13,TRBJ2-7,TGTGCCAGCAGCTTAGCGCGAAGTGACGAGCAGTACTTC,CASSLARSDEQYF
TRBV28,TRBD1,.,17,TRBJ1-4,TGTGCCAGCAGTACCCGGTCCCGGGACAGGGGGTATGAAAAACTGTTTTTT,CASSTRSRDRGYEKLFF
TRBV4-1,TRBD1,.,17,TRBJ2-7,TGCGCCAGCAGCCAAGGGGGAACAGGGGTGGGCTCCTACGAGCAGTACTTC,CASSQGGTGVGSYEQYF
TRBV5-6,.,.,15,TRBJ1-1,TGTGCCAGCAGCTTGTGGGGCCCCCCGGCAGCTGAAGCTTTCTTT,CASSLWGPPAAEAFF
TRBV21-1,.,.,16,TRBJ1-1,TGTGCCAGCAGTTGGTACAGGCGACCGAAGAACACTGAAGCTTTCTTT,CASSWYRRPKNTEAFF
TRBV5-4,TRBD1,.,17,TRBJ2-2,TGTGCCAGCAGCCTCGCCCGGACAGGGGGCACCACCGGGGAGCTGTTTTTT,CASSLARTGGTTGELFF
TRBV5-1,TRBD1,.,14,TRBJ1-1,TGCGCCAGCAGCGAAACAGGGGGCTCCACTGAAGCTTTCTTT,CASSETGGSTEAFF
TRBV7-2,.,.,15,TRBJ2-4,TGTGCCAGCAGCTTGGTCAGGGGCACCGTAAACATTCAGTACTTC,CASSLVRGTVNIQYF
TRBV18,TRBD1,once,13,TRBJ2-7,TGTGCCAGCTCACTGGGGACAGCCTACGAGCAGTACTTC,CASSLGTAYEQYF
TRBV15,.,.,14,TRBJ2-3,TGTGCCACCAGGGGAGCGGAGTACACAGATACGCAGTATTTT,CATRGAEYTDTQYF
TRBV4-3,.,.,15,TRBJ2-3,TGCGCCAGCAGCCTTCGCGCTACCCGCACAGATACGCAGTATTTT,CASSLRATRTDTQYF
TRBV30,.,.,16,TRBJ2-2,TGTGCCTGGAGTGTAAGGGGGGGGATTAACACCGGGGAGCTGTTTTTT,CAWSVRGGINTGELFF
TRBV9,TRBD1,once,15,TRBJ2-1,TGTGCCAGCAGCTCTCGGACAGGGGCCGGCGGTGAGCAGTTCTTC,CASSSRTGAGGEQFF
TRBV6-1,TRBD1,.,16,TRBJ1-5,TGTGCCAGCAGTGACCCCTACAGGGGGCGCAATCAGCCCCAGCATTTT,CASSDPYRGRNQPQHF
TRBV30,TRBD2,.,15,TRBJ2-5,TGTGCCCTACTGCCTAGGGGAGGGCCGAGGGAGACCCAGTACTTC,CALLPRGGPRETQYF
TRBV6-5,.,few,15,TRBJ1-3,TGTGCCAGCAGCTCTAAGTACCCCTCTGGAAACACCATATATTTT,CASSSKYPSGNTIYF
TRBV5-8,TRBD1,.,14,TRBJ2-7,TGTGCCAGCCGCCGGACAGGGGGCTCCTACGAGCAGTACTTC,CASRRTGGSYEQYF
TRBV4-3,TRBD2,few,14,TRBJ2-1,TGCGCCAGCAGCCAATATGGGGGGGTCAATGAGCAGTTCTTC,CASSQYGGVNEQFF
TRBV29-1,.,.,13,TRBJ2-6,TGCAGCGTTGGGGGCACTGGGGCCAACGTCCTGACTTTC,CSVGGTGANVLTF
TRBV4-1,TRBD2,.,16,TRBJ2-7,TGCGCCAGCAGCCAAGATCCTACTAGCGGAACCTACGAGCAGTACTTC,CASSQDPTSGTYEQYF
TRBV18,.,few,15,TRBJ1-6,TGTGCCAGCTCCCCCCGGCCAGGGAATAATTCACCCCTCCACTTT,CASSPRPGNNSPLHF
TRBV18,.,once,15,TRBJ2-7,TGTGCCAGCTCACCATCGAGGCTATCTTCCTACGAGCAGTACTTC,CASSPSRLSSYEQYF
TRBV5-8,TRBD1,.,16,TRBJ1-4,TGTGCCAGCACCGGATGGACAGGGGCCACTAATGAAAAACTGTTTTTT,CASTGWTGATNEKLFF
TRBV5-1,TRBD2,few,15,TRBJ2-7,TGCGCCAGCAGCTTAGCGGCGGGGGACCTTTACGAGCAGTACTTC,CASSLAAGDLYEQYF
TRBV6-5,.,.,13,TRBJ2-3,TGTGCCAGCAGCCCGACAGGCCCAGATACGCAGTATTTT,CASSPTGPDTQYF
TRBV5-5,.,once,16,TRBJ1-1,TGTGCCAGCAGCTTCCCGCCCCAGGGTTCGAACACTGAAGCTTTCTTT,CASSFPPQGSNTEAFF
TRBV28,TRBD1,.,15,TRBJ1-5,TGTGCCAGCAGTCGGGGACAGGGAAGCAATCAGCCCCAGCATTTT,CASSRGQGSNQPQHF
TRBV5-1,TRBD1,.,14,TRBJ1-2,TGCGCCAGCAGCCAGGCACAGGGGGCCTATGGCTACACCTTC,CASSQAQGAYGYTF
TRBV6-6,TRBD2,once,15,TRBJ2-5,TGTGCCAGCAGCCGCGGGACTAGCGGTCAAGAGACCCAGTACTTC,CASSRGTSGQETQYF
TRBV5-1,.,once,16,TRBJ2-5,TGCGCCAGCAGCGACGCCGGGACTCCCGAAAGGGAGACCCAGTACTTC,CASSDAGTPERETQYF
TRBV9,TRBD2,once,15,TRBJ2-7,TGTGCCAGCAGCCTGGGGACTAGCGGTTCCTACGAGCAGTACTTC,CASSLGTSGSYEQYF
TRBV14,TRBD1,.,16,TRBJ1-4,TGTGCCAGCAGCCGGAGGCAAGGGACAGGGGATGAAAAACTGTTTTTT,CASSRRQGTGDEKLFF
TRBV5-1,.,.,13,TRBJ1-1,TGCGCCAGCAGCTTGGCTACGAACACTGAAGCTTTCTTT,CASSLATNTEAFF
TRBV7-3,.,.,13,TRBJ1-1,TGTGCCAGCAGCCCCGAGAAGTCTGCTGAAGCTTTCTTT,CASSPEKSAEAFF
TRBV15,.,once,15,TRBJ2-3,TGTGCCACCAGCATCCCAGGGAAACGGGCAGATACGCAGTATTTT,CATSIPGKRADTQYF
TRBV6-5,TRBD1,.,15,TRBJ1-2,TGTGCCAGCAGTTACCAGGGACAGGGGGGGAGTGGCTACACCTTC,CASSYQGQGGSGYTF
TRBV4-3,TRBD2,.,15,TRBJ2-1,TGCGCCAGCAGCCCTAGCGGGGGGGTTTACAATGAGCAGTTCTTC,CASSPSGGVYNEQFF
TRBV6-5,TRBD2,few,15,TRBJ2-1,TGTGCCAGCTGGACTAGCGGGGGGGCAACGAATGAGCAGTTCTTC,CASWTSGGATNEQFF
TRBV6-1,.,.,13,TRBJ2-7,TGTGCCAGCAGTGCTGCCAGCTCCTACGAGCAGTACTTC,CASSAASSYEQYF